The 16 T cell receptor beta chains below all came from one sample that was sequenced in a study of Ad26.COV2.S vaccination and SARS-CoV-2 variants. Produced via immunoSEQ multiplex PCR; TCRdb's table is partial and in-frame only. Of about 97,000 clones in the sample, about three quarters were seen once. The sequencing used peripheral blood, collected after recovery from COVID-19. The receptors come from a human donor who had recovered from COVID-19.

V gene TRBV5-1 combines with J gene TRBJ1-1; unclear D gene. CDR3 length equals 16 residues. Germline V gene lookup returns CDR1 SGHRS and CDR2 YFSETQ. V was cut by 4 bases and J by 7 bases, with 23 bases left in between. The chain's CDR3 is CASSPDPSGAPIEAFF. The CDR3 DNA sequence: TGCGCCAGCAGCCCGGACCCCTCGGGTGCCCCTATTGAAGCTTTCTTT.

This chain uses TRBV6-5 with TRBJ1-5; TRBD1 agrees at 9 bases. Germline V gene sequence: CDR1 MNHEY, CDR2 SVGAGI. The ends lost 5 bases at V and 2 bases at J; junction bases unmatched: 1. The CDR3 loop spans 14 amino acids. CDR3 sequence reads: CASSRTGGNQPQHF. The CDR3 DNA sequence: TGTGCCAGCAGTAGGACAGGGGGCAATCAGCCCCAGCATTTT.

The J gene is TRBJ1-2, the V gene TRBV7-3, with TRBD1 matching over 12 bases. The CDR3 is 17 residues long. The germline gives CDR1 SGHTA, CDR2 FQGTGA. V lost 5 bases to trimming and J lost 1 base; unmatched junction nucleotides: 8. CDR3 region: CASSPGGQGADNYGYTF. The CDR3 region has the DNA TGTGCCAGCAGCCCTGGGGGACAGGGGGCAGATAACTATGGCTACACCTTC.

This chain links TRBV7-6 with TRBJ2-7, with TRBD1 identical over 9 bases. The junction had 8 bases not matched to a gene; V was cut back by 5 bases and J by 3 bases. CDR1 and CDR2 from the germline V gene are SGHVS and FNYEAQ. CDR3 length: 15 residues. The CDR3 bases are TGTGCCAGCAGCGAGCCGGGACAGGGCTACTACGAGCAGTACTTC. Translated: CASSEPGQGYYEQYF. The complete variable domain, with remaining parts taken from reference TRBV7-6 and TRBJ2-7, reads GAGVSQSPRYKVTKRGQDVALRCDPISGHVSLYWYRQALGQGPEFLTYFNYEAQQDKSGLPNDRFSAERPEGSISTLTIQRTEQRDSAMYRCASSEPGQGYYEQYFGPGTRLTVT.

This clone showed up just once. J is TRBJ1-1 and V is TRBV3-1 (or the pseudogene TRBV3-2); D ambiguous. Trimming pared 5 bases from V and 3 bases from J, leaving 10 bases between. Per the germline V gene, CDR1 is LGHDT and CDR2 is YNNKEL (reference sequence). The CDR3 is 13 residues long. CDR3 sequence (DNA): TGTGCCAGCAGCGGAGGACGAGACACTGAAGCTTTCTTT. Its translation is CASSGGRDTEAFF.

A single count supports this clone. The chain carries TRBV6-5 and TRBJ2-1; 9 nucleotides line up with TRBD2. Germline CDR1 and CDR2: MNHEY and SVGAGI. Trimming cost V 2 bases and J 4 bases; bases outside gene matches: 3. The CDR3 runs to 15 residues. The DNA for the CDR3 is TGTGCCAGCAGTTACGAGCGGGGGGCTTACAATGAGCAGTTCTTC. Amino acids: CASSYERGAYNEQFF.

This chain joins TRBV5-6 and TRBJ1-4; D is unclear. This CDR3 is built from 14 residues. The V gene's germline CDR1 is SGHDT and CDR2 YYEEEE. Deletions cut 4 bases from V and 2 bases from J, with 9 bases between. The CDR3 coding sequence is TGTGCCAGCAGCGGAGCGGGGACTAATGAAAAACTGTTTTTT. Translated: CASSGAGTNEKLFF. Variable domain in full (rest from reference TRBV5-6 and TRBJ1-4): DAGVTQSPTHLIKTRGQQVTLRCSPKSGHDTVSWYQQALGQGPQFIFQYYEEEERQRGNFPDRFSGHQFPNYSSELNVNALLLGDSALYLCASSGAGTNEKLFFGSGTQLSVL.

This clone was found a few times. V gene TRBV10-1 combines with J gene TRBJ2-3; D gene unclear. Germline V gene lookup returns CDR1 WNHNN and CDR2 SYGVQD (reference sequence). This CDR3 is built from 10 residues. The V gene lost 5 bases and the J gene lost 7 bases, with 4 bases spanning the gap. The CDR3 reads CASSKHTQYF. In nucleotides, the CDR3 is TGCGCCAGCAGTAAACATACGCAGTATTTT.

This clone has more than one count but fewer than ten. The genes are TRBV7-5 and TRBJ2-7. TRBV7-5 has pseudogene status. The CDR3 spans 16 residues. DNA for the CDR3: TGTGCCCTAACAGGGACTCAGGGTAGTGGGATCTACGAGCAGTACTTC. Translation: CALTGTQGSGIYEQYF.

The chain is built from TRBV11-3 and TRBJ2-1; 8 bases are a match to TRBD2. V was pared by 1 base and J by 9 bases, with 5 bases of the junction left unmatched. Germline-derived CDR1 and CDR2 are SGHNT and YENEEA. The CDR3 totals 14 residues. CDR3 protein: CASSLGSGDGEQFF. As DNA, the CDR3 is TGTGCCAGCAGCTTAGGTAGCGGGGACGGTGAGCAGTTCTTC.

A remark on this clone: A read error may produce the germline difference seen at one junction end. The rearrangement links TRBV6-6 to TRBJ1-4; D uncertain. Germline V CDR1 and CDR2: MNHNY, SVGAGI (reference sequence). The CDR3 sequence is 16 residues long. CDR3 sequence reads: CASSYSHTATNEKLFF. The CDR3 DNA reads TGTGCCAGCAGCTACTCCCACACTGCAACTAATGAAAAACTGTTTTTT.

This clone occurred once. This chain connects TRBV19 to TRBJ2-4; a possible D gene is TRBD1 (6 bases). Germline V gene data show CDR1 as LNHDA and CDR2 as SQIVND (reference sequence). V was pared by 0 bases and J by 8 bases, with 11 bases between. The CDR3 sequence is 14 residues long. The CDR3 DNA follows: TGTGCCAGTAGTATAGACCGGGACACAGACATTCAGTACTTC. As protein: CASSIDRDTDIQYF. Filled out from reference TRBV19 and TRBJ2-4, the complete variable domain reads DGGITQSPKYLFRKEGQNVTLSCEQNLNHDAMYWYRQDPGQGLRLIYYSQIVNDFQKGDIAEGYSVSREKKESFPLTVTSAQKNPTAFYLCASSIDRDTDIQYFGAGTRLSVL.

The V and J genes are TRBV2 and TRBJ2-2, with TRBD2 matching 12 bases. The ends lost 3 bases at V and 1 base at J; junction bases unmatched: 9. The CDR3 has 19 amino acids. In germline, CDR1 is SNHLY, CDR2 FYNNEI. The CDR3 loop reads CASSDSVLLAGGNTGELFF. In DNA, the CDR3 is TGTGCCAGCAGTGACTCCGTTTTACTAGCGGGGGGGAACACCGGGGAGCTGTTTTTT.

The gene calls are TRBV30 and TRBJ1-2, with 7 positions matching TRBD1. The ends lost 2 bases at V and 6 bases at J; junction bases unmatched: 12. The germline CDR1 and CDR2 sequences are GTSNPN and SVGIG (reference sequence). This CDR3 is built from 15 residues. CDR3 in DNA: TGTGCCTGGAGTTTAGGGGGCGCCCGGGGGAATGGCTACACCTTC. It yields the protein CAWSLGGARGNGYTF.

This clone has only one observation. The chain joins TRBV4-1 to TRBJ2-2, with D possibly being TRBD1 (5 bases). In germline, CDR1 is MGHRA, CDR2 YSYEKL. This CDR3 spans 15 amino acids. Trimming cost V 1 base and J 0 bases, with 6 bases left between them. In nucleotides, the CDR3 is TGCGCCAGCAGCCAAGTACAGGCGAACACCGGGGAGCTGTTTTTT. Translation gives CASSQVQANTGELFF.

This clone was detected only a few times. This chain uses TRBV7-7 with TRBJ2-3; D is uncertain. The germline CDR1 and CDR2 sequences are SSHAT and FNYEAQ (reference sequence). V shed 2 bases and J shed 4 bases, with 13 bases lying between them. The CDR3 is 15 amino acids. As DNA, the CDR3 is TGTGCCAGCAGCTTATTTCTGGGGAATCCAGATACGCAGTATTTT. Encoded protein: CASSLFLGNPDTQYF.